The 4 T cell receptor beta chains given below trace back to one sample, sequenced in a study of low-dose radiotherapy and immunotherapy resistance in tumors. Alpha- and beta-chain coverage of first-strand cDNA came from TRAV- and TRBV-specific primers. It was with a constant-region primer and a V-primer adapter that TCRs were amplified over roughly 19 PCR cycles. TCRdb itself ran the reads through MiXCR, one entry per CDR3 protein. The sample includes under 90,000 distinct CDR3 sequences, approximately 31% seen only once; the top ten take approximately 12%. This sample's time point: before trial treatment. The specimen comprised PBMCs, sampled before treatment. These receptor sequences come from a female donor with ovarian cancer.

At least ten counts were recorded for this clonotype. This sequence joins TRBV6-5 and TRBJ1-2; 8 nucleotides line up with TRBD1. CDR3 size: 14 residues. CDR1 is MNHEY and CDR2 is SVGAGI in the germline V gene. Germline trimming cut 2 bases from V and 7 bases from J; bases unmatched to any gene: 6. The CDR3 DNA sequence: TGTGCCAGCAGTTACGGGTCAGGGGGCAGTGGCTACACCTTC. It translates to CASSYGSGGSGYTF.

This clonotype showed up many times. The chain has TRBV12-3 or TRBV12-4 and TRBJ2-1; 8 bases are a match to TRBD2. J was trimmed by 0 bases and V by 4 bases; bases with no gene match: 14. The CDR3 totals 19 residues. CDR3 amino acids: CASSSNPRFGGGSYNEQFF. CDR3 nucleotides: TGTGCCAGCAGTTCGAACCCCCGGTTCGGGGGGGGCTCCTACAATGAGCAGTTCTTC.

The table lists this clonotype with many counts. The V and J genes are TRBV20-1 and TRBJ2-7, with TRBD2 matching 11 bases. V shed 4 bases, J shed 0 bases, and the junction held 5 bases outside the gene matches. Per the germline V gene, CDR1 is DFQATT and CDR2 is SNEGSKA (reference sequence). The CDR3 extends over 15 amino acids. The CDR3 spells CSAITSGRLSYEQYF. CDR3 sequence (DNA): TGCAGTGCTATAACTAGCGGGAGACTCTCCTACGAGCAGTACTTC.

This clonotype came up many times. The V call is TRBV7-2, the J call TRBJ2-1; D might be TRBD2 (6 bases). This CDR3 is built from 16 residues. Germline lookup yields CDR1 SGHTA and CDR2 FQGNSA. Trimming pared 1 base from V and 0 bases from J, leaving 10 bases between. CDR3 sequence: CASSLVGGSSYNEQFF. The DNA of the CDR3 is TGTGCCAGCAGCTTAGTTGGGGGGAGCTCCTACAATGAGCAGTTCTTC.